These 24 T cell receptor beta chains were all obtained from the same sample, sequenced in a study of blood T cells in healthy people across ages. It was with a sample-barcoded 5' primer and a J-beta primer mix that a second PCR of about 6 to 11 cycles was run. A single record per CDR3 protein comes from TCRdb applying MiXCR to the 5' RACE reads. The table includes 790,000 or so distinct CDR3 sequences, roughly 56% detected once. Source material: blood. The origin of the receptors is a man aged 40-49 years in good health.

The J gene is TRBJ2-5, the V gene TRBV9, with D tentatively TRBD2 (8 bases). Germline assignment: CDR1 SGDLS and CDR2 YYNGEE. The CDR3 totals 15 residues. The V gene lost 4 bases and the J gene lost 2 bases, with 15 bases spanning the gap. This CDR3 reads CASSPGGLVQETQYF. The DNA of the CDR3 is TGTGCCAGCAGCCCAGGGGGACTAGTGCAAGAGACCCAGTACTTC. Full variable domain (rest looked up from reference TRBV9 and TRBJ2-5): DSGVTQTPKHLITATGQRVTLRCSPRSGDLSVYWYQQSLDQGLQFLIQYYNGEERAKGNILERFSAQQFPDLHSELNLSSLELGDSALYFCASSPGGLVQETQYFGPGTRLLVL.

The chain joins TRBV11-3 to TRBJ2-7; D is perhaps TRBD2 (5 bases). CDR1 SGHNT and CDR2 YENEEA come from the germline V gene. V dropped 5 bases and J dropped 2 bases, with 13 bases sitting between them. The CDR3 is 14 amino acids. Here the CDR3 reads CASSPKDFTYEQYF. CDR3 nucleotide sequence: TGTGCCAGCAGCCCTAAGGACTTTACCTACGAGCAGTACTTC.

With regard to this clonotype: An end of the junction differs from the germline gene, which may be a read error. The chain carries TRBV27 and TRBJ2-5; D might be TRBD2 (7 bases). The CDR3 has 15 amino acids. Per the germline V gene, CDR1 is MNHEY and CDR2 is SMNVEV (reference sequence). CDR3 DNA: TGTACCAGCAGTTCGCCGGGACGGGGGGCCGAGACCCAGTACTTC. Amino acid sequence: CTSSSPGRGAETQYF.

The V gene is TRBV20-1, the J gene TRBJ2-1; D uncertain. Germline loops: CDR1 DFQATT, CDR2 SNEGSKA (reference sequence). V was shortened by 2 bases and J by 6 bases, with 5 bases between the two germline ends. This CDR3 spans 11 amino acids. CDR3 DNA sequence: TGCAGTGCTAGACTAAGCAATGAGCAGTTCTTC. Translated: CSARLSNEQFF.

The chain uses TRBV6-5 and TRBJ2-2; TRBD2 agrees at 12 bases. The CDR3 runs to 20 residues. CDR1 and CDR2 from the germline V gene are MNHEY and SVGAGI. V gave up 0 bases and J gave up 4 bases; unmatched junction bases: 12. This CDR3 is CASSYSWLAGGRVGTGELFF. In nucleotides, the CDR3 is TGTGCCAGCAGTTACTCGTGGCTAGCGGGAGGGCGGGTTGGCACCGGGGAGCTGTTTTTT.

The CDR3 sequence is CSVDLENEKLFF. The CDR3 bases are TGCAGCGTTGACTTGGAGAATGAAAAACTGTTTTTT. The chain joins TRBV29-1 to TRBJ1-4; D uncertain. This CDR3 has 12 amino acids. Germline V gene data show CDR1 as SQVTM and CDR2 as ANQGSEA. V shed 3 bases and J shed 5 bases, with 7 bases lying between them.

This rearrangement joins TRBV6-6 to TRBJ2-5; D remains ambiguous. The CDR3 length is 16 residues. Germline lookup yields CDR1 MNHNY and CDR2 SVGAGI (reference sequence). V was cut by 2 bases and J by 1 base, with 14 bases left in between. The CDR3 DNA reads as TGTGCCAGCAGTTACCCGGACCGTAACCTCCAAGAGACCCAGTACTTC. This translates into CASSYPDRNLQETQYF.

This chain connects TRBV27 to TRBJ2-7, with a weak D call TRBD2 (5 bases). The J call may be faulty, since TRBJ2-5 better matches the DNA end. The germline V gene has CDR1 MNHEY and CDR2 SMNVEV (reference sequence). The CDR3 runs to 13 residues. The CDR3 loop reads CASTQGRGETQYF. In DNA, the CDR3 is TGTGCCAGTACCCAAGGGAGAGGAGAGACCCAGTACTTC.

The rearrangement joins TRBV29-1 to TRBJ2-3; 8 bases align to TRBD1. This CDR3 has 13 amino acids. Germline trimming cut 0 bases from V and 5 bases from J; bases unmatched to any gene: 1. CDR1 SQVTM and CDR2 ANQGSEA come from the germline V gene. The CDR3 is CSVEEQGGDTQYF. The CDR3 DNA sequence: TGCAGCGTTGAAGAACAGGGGGGAGATACGCAGTATTTT.

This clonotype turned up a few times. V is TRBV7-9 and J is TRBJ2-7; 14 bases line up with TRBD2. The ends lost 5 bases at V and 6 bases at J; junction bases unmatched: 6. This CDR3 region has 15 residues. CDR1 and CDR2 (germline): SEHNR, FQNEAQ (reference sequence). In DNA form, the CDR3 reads TGTGCCAGCAGCCCACGGACTAGCGGGAGGATCGAGCAGTACTTC. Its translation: CASSPRTSGRIEQYF.

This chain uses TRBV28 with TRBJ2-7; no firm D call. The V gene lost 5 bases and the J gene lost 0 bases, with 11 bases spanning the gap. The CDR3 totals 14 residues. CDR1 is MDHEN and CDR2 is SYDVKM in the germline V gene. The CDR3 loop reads CASSGPESSYEQYF. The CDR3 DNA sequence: TGTGCCAGCAGTGGACCAGAGAGCTCCTACGAGCAGTACTTC.

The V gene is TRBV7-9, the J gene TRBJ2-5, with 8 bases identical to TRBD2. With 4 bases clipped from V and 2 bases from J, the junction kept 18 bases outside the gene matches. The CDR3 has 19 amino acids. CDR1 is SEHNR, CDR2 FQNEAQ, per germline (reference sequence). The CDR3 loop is CASSSNRGGLLADQETQYF. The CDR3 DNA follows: TGTGCCAGCAGCTCAAATCGGGGCGGGCTACTAGCGGATCAAGAGACCCAGTACTTC.

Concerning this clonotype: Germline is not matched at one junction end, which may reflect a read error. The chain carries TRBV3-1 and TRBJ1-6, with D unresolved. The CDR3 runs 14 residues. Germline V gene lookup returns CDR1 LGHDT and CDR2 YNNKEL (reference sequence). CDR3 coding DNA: TGTGCCGGCAGCCCTTCGAGTCTGCCATCACCCCTCCACTTT. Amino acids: CAGSPSSLPSPLHF.

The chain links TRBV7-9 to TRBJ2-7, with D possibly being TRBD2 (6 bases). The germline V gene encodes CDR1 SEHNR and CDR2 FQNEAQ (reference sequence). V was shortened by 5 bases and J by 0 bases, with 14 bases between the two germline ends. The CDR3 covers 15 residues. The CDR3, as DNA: TGTGCCAGCAGCCCCGCTCCGGGGGACTCCTACGAGCAGTACTTC. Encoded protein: CASSPAPGDSYEQYF. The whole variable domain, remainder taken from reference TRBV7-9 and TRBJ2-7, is DTGVSQNPRHKITKRGQNVTFRCDPISEHNRLYWYRQTLGQGPEFLTYFQNEAQLEKSRLLSDRFSAERPKGSFSTLEIQRTEQGDSAMYLCASSPAPGDSYEQYFGPGTRLTVT.

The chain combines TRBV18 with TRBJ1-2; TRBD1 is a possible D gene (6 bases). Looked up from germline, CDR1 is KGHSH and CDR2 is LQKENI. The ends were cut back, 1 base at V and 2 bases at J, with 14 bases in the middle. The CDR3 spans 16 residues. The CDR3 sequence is CASSPLHREGNYGYTF. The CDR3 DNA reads TGTGCCAGCTCACCACTTCACAGGGAAGGCAACTATGGCTACACCTTC.

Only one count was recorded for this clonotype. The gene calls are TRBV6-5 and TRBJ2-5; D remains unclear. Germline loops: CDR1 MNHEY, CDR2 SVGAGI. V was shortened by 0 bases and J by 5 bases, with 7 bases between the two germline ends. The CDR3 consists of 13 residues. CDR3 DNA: TGTGCCAGCAGTTACTCCAGGTTGGAGACCCAGTACTTC. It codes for CASSYSRLETQYF.

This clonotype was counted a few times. CDR3 in DNA: TGCAGCGTTCAAACTAGCGGGAGGGGCCGTGAGCAGTTCTTC. This encodes CSVQTSGRGREQFF. The genes are TRBV29-1 and TRBJ2-1; 13 bases map to TRBD2. CDR3 length equals 14 residues. Germline-derived CDR1 and CDR2 are SQVTM and ANQGSEA. Germline trimming cut 5 bases from V and 9 bases from J; bases unmatched to any gene: 7.

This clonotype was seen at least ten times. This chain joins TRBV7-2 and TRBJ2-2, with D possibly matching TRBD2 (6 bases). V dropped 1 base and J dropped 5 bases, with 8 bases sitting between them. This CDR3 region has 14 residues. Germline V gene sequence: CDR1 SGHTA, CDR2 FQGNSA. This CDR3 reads CASSLGAGTGELFF. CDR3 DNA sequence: TGTGCCAGCAGCTTAGGGGCGGGGACCGGGGAGCTGTTTTTT.

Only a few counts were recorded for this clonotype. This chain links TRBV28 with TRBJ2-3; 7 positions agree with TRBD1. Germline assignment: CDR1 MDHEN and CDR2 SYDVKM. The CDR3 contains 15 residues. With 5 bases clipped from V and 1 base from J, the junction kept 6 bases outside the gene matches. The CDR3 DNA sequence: TGTGCCAGCAGTCCACAGGGGAAGGGCACAGATACGCAGTATTTT. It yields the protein CASSPQGKGTDTQYF.

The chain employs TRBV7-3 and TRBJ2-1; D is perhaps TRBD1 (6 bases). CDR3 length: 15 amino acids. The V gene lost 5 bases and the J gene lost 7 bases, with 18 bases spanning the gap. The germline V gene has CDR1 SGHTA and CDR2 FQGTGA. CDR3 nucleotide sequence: TGTGCCAGCAGCCAAGGGCGGATAGGGGGTAATGAGCAGTTCTTC. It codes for CASSQGRIGGNEQFF.

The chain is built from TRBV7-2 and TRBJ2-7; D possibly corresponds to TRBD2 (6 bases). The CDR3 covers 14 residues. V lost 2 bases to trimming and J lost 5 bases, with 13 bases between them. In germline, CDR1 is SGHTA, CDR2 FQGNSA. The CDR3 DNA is TGTGCCAGCAGCTTACGAGCTAGCGACGACGAGCAGTACTTC. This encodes CASSLRASDDEQYF.

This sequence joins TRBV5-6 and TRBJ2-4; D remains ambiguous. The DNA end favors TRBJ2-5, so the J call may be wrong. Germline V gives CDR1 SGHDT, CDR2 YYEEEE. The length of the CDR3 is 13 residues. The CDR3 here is CASSETEKETQYF. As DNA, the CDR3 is TGTGCCAGCAGTGAGACGGAGAAAGAGACCCAGTACTTC.

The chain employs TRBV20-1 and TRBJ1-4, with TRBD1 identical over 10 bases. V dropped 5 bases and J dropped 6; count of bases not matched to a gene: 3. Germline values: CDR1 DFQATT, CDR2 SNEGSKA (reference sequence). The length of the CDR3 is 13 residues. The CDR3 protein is CSASGTGDEKLFF. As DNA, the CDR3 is TGCAGTGCTTCCGGGACAGGGGATGAAAAACTGTTTTTT.

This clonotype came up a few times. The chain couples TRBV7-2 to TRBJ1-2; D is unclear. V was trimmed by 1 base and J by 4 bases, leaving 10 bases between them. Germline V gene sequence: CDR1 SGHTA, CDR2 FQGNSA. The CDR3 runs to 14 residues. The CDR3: CASSLDPGTYGYTF. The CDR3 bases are TGTGCCAGCAGCTTAGATCCAGGCACCTATGGCTACACCTTC.